The 4 T cell receptor beta chains presented below share a single source sample, sequenced in a study of cytomegalovirus exposure and HLA in healthy donors. The protocol was immunoSEQ multiplex PCR, while the TCRdb copy is restricted to in-frame clones and leaves out a portion. Of fewer than 200,000 clones listed, 80% to 90% are singletons. The sequenced sample was PBMCs. All receptors come from a woman under 30 in good health and CMV-seronegative.

The V call is TRBV10-3, the J call TRBJ1-1, with D perhaps matching TRBD1 (5 bases). Trimming removed 4 bases from V and 1 base from J, with 7 bases in between. CDR1 is ENHRY and CDR2 is SYGVKD in the germline V gene. CDR3 length: 13 residues. CDR3 coding DNA: TGTGCCATCAGTGGACAGACGAACACTGAAGCTTTCTTT. Translation gives CAISGQTNTEAFF.

The V and J genes are TRBV30 and TRBJ2-5; D is undetermined. CDR3 length: 11 amino acids. Trimming stripped 3 bases from V and 5 bases from J, with 7 bases between. Germline loops: CDR1 GTSNPN, CDR2 SVGIG (reference sequence). CDR3 coding DNA: TGTGCCTGGAGCGGAGAGGAGACCCAGTACTTC. Translated: CAWSGEETQYF.

This chain connects TRBV5-1 to TRBJ2-3; a weak D match, TRBD2 (5 bases). Germline V gives CDR1 SGHRS, CDR2 YFSETQ. Between the trimmed V and J ends, which lost 2 bases and 2 bases, there was a span of 9 bases. This CDR3 has 14 amino acids. The CDR3 is CASSFGEPTDTQYF. CDR3 in DNA: TGCGCCAGCAGCTTCGGGGAACCCACAGATACGCAGTATTTT.

This chain joins TRBV11-2 and TRBJ2-3, with D tentatively TRBD2 (7 bases). CDR1 and CDR2 (germline): SGHAT, FQNNGV. The V and J ends lost 4 bases and 6 bases respectively, with 20 bases between them. The CDR3 is 16 amino acids. The CDR3, as DNA: TGTGCCAGCAGCTCCCCCCATGGGGGGGCCGGGGATACGCAGTATTTT. It specifies CASSSPHGGAGDTQYF. The variable domain in full, with the rest retrieved from reference TRBV11-2 and TRBJ2-3, is EAGVAQSPRYKIIEKRQSVAFWCNPISGHATLYWYQQILGQGPKLLIQFQNNGVVDDSQLPKDRFSAERLKGVDSTLKIQPAKLEDSAVYLCASSSPHGGAGDTQYFGPGTRLTVL.